This T cell receptor (beta chain) was observed in a study of blood T cell repertoires in COVID-19. Original processing methods: Amplified reference gene primers provided the basis for estimating nucleated cell counts. Using immunoSEQ multiplex PCR, the repertoire was profiled, and TCRdb retains in-frame clones only, with some absent. The DNA gave D and trimming, while V, J and clone size come from that table. The sample has 150,000 to 200,000 clones; 85% to 90% are singletons. This CDR3 is 15 amino acids long. Germline V CDR1 and CDR2: MGHRA, YSYEKL. The V segment lost 5 bases and the J segment 5 bases; nucleotides outside the gene matches: 9.

This chain connects TRBV4-1 to TRBJ2-3, with 8 bases lining up with TRBD2. The sequence came from a young woman with active or convalescent COVID-19. Sequencing was carried out using peripheral blood. CDR3 DNA: TGCGCCAGCAGCGGAGTCGGGGGGGCCCTAGATACGCAGTATTTT. Translating it yields CASSGVGGALDTQYF.